This T cell receptor (beta chain) was documented in a study of shared T cell receptors in the human thymus. Assay used: immunoSEQ multiplex PCR; TCRdb lists only in-frame clones, some missing. Among about 660,000 clones listed, roughly 90% were seen once. This sample was shared with a second study, whose subject was human thymus T cells. That study reports: Thymus was obtained from resections taken during corrective heart surgery. Thymic and blood repertoires seemed to favor certain V and J genes. Unrelated people showed highly overlapping thymic repertoires, related research reported.

The sequencing sample was made of thymocytes. This clonotype originated in a boy younger than two with a congenital heart defect.

CDR3 coding DNA: TGTGCCAGCAGTGAAGGTACTAGCGGGAGCAACGAGCAGTACTTC. It codes for CASSEGTSGSNEQYF. This chain connects TRBV25-1 to TRBJ2-7; 11 bases line up with TRBD2. Trimming cost V 2 bases and J 5 bases; bases outside gene matches: 5. The CDR3 spans 15 residues. Germline V gene lookup returns CDR1 MGHDK and CDR2 SYGVNS.